These T cell receptor beta chains were read from a single sample in a study of T cells after yellow fever vaccination. TCRdb fed the 5' RACE reads into MiXCR, producing one record per CDR3 protein. The table includes 300,000 to 400,000 distinct CDR3 sequences, 8.7% detected once. Sequenced material: PBMCs, taken on the day of the first yellow fever vaccination. The source is a young man who received the YFV17D yellow fever vaccine. CDR3s include the opening cysteine and the closing phenylalanine or tryptophan. A D gene is named only where the DNA matches it firmly. Clone size is given for some rows only: seen once, a few or many times, or a class if the clone is expanded.

size,V,D,CDR3
many,TRBV7-9,.,CASSGLLGLHEQFF
.,TRBV20-1,TRBD2,CSARDMASGGELFF
many,TRBV7-2,TRBD1,CASSLDRDSPLHF
few,TRBV6-5,.,CASSYSRRTPEAFF
few,TRBV2,TRBD1,CASSPGQGLNVPPLHF
.,TRBV5-1,.,CACGTAGNTIYF
.,TRBV3-1,.,CASSKQVTSRVTDTQYF
few,TRBV27,.,CASSLVGGSYTGELFF
few,TRBV18,.,CASSPKIWETQYF
many,TRBV7-2,.,CASSLTAGNSGNTIYF
.,TRBV6-5,.,CASSYGKPDTQYF
few,TRBV7-2,.,CASSPARQDPETQYF
.,TRBV20-1,TRBD1,CSAGQASGYTF
.,TRBV7-2,.,CASSLSGTPSYEQYF
.,TRBV3-1,.,CASSQTMDSYTF
.,TRBV24-1,.,CATSDGGTSGNTIYF
many,TRBV18,.,CASSPRGRETQYF